The 3 T cell receptor beta chains reported below all come from one sample, sequenced in a study of blood T cell repertoires in COVID-19. Clones were read by immunoSEQ multiplex PCR, and TCRdb kept only the in-frame ones, dropping some. The sample has about 46,000 clones; about 86% are singletons. Sequencing was performed on peripheral blood. All receptors come from a man aged 80 or over with active COVID-19.

The gene calls are TRBV11-2 and TRBJ1-4; no clear D. The germline V and J ends were trimmed by 0 bases and 16 bases, with 18 bases remaining between them. CDR1 and CDR2 (germline): SGHAT, FQNNGV. The CDR3 consists of 14 residues. CDR3 DNA sequence: TGTGCCAGCAGCTTAGAGGGCAGCTCCAGATTCACGTTTTTT. It yields the protein CASSLEGSSRFTFF.

This clone counts as medium-sized (0.01 to 0.1%). The chain couples TRBV7-9 to TRBJ2-1; a weak D match, TRBD1 (5 bases). CDR1 SEHNR and CDR2 FQNEAQ come from the germline V gene (reference sequence). CDR3 length: 17 residues. V dropped 1 base and J dropped 6 bases, with 19 bases sitting between them. The CDR3 DNA is TGTGCCAGCAGCTTAGGGACACGTGATTTCTTTTTCAATGAGCAGTTCTTC. It encodes CASSLGTRDFFFNEQFF.

The rearrangement uses TRBV24-1 and TRBJ1-2, with D maybe TRBD1 (5 bases). V dropped 4 bases and J dropped 4 bases, with 18 bases sitting between them. CDR1 KGHDR and CDR2 SFDVKD come from the germline V gene. This CDR3 contains 16 residues. The CDR3 bases are TGTGCCACCAGTGACCCATATGGGGGGGACGGCTATGGCTACACCTTC. Its translation is CATSDPYGGDGYGYTF.